This TCR beta chain was observed in a study of T cell responses to AZD1222 COVID-19 vaccine. Study results and limitations: Clonal diversity may have been underestimated in mostly white British donors. Targets within unmutated variant regions were reportedly found for nearly half of spike-specific TCRs. Baseline antibody screening turned up just six seropositive AZD1222 recipients.

Concerning this clone itself: No antigen is known for it.

The CDR3 spans 12 residues. The V end lost 7 bases, the J end lost 2 bases, and 8 bases lay between the germline ends. Per the germline V gene, CDR1 is LGHDT and CDR2 is YNNKEL (reference sequence). Sequencing used immunoSEQ multiplex PCR; TCRdb keeps in-frame clones, though not all of them. The repertoire has about 140,000 clones, 88% of them found once; the top ten carry around 3.5%. The input for sequencing was peripheral blood, taken on day 0 of AZD1222 vaccination. The rearrangement links TRBV3-1 (or the pseudogene TRBV3-2) to TRBJ2-5; tentative D call: TRBD1 (5 bases). This TCR came from an adult in good health. CDR3 sequence: CASTDRQETQYF. The CDR3 nucleotides are TGTGCCAGCACCGACAGACAAGAGACCCAGTACTTC.